Described below is a single T cell receptor (beta chain) sequence and its context. This clone has at least ten counts. What this receptor recognizes is not known. Base-call qualities are not available, and no considerably larger clone is one nucleotide away. There are 13 amino acids in the CDR3, from cysteine to phenylalanine inclusive. Only the CDR3 DNA is retained, 39 bases long and in frame from the first base. Trimming takes 6 bases from V and 4 bases from J, and the germline ends sit 12 bases apart. Genomic DNA was used for TRB sequencing, which was performed with the immunoSEQ assay at survey resolution or with the hsTCRB kit. The authors' pipeline ran thus. Initial read processing used immunoSEQ software, and repertoire analyses used the LymphoSeq R package. Clonality was calculated as 1 minus normalized Shannon entropy, and the Gini coefficient was also calculated for each TRB dataset. To infer phenotypes in unsorted samples, TRB sequences from sorted subsets of the recipient or donor were mapped onto the unsorted samples of the same recipient. As stored in TCRdb, this immuneACCESS dataset retains in-frame rearrangements with V and J assigned. A fraction of the clones does not appear; measured against another copy, unresolved V genes explain less than half of the discrepancy, and the remainder lacks a known reason. The DNA was the basis for D and trimming; V, J and clone size are from that table. Here the sample lists 34,000 or so clones, none seen once only. About 7% of the sample is in the top ten clones.

The data originate from a study of T cells after posttransplantation cyclophosphamide (dated by TCRdb to 2016 to 2017). With regard to the full study: T cell repertoire reconstitution was tracked by TRB sequencing after myeloablative bone marrow transplantation in which posttransplantation cyclophosphamide was used as GVHD prophylaxis. Antigen receptor sequencing covered samples from roughly 40 PTCy-treated patients and around 15 of their related bone marrow donors. In 3 patients, TRB sequencing was also performed on up to 3 more blood samples taken 2 to 5.2 years after transplant, and in 4 patients, pretransplant blood was also TRB-sequenced. Public TRB sequences were checked against a database of over 3,000 sequences associated with responses to pathogens, tumor antigens, self-antigens and alloantigens. Blood from every one of the roughly 30 PTCy patients who had 1-year posttransplant specimens underwent TRB sequencing. Because TRA and TRB clonality were tightly correlated in 9 samples, subsequent TCR analyses were focused on TRB only. Overall study outcomes, separate from this receptor: The TRB repertoires of T cells infiltrating skin or GI tract showed only limited overlap with the TRB repertoires of T cells in blood. Across approximately 45 patients, recipient CMV seropositivity and CMV reactivation were highly associated with TRB clonality; PTCy diversity was similar to CNI/methotrexate controls. Donor-recipient similarity was low at 1-2 months but increased during the first year, and donor CD8+ memory clones often dominated later blood repertoires.

On the day of marrow donation, related bone marrow donors gave peripheral blood samples. Peripheral blood and bone marrow mononuclear cells were isolated by Ficoll-Hypaque density centrifugation and cryopreserved. The sequenced material came from PBMCs. Here the chain combines TRBV12-3 or TRBV12-4 and TRBJ1-2; a weak D assignment points to TRBD1 (5 bases agree). This TCR came from a woman between 50 and 59 years old in good health and a related stem cell transplant donor. CDR3 sequence: CASRSAGGYGYTF. The DNA sequence reads TGTGCCAGCAGGTCGGCGGGGGGCTATGGCTACACCTTC.